This T cell receptor (beta chain) appears in the sequencing data of a study of blood T cell repertoires in COVID-19. Study-level background: T cells, B-cell-depleted T cells, or PBMCs provided the cDNA or gDNA that served as material.

About this clone itself: This specimen includes other DNA sequences encoding the same CDR3.

The ends were cut back, 0 bases at V and 5 bases at J, with 8 bases in the middle. The CDR3 covers 14 residues. Looked up from germline, CDR1 is ENHRY and CDR2 is SYGVKD. In the original analysis: Reference gene primer amplification yielded estimated nucleated cell counts. Only in-frame clones appear in the TCRdb table, and some are missing; sequencing was by immunoSEQ multiplex PCR. V, J and clone size derive from that table, while D and trimming were established from the DNA sequence. This table has approximately 330,000 clones, 88% appearing once. J is TRBJ1-5 and V is TRBV10-3; a weak D match, TRBD1 (5 bases). Sequenced sample: peripheral blood. This sequence originates from a woman in her forties or fifties with active or convalescent COVID-19. In DNA form, the CDR3 reads TGTGCCATCAGTGAGTCGGGAGGGGATCAGCCCCAGCATTTT. Protein product: CAISESGGDQPQHF.